Sequencing of this T cell receptor beta chain was carried out in a study of T cells expressing NK-cell markers. For the study at large: It was from sorted CD3+CD56+NKG2C+, CD3+CD56+NKG2C- and CD3+CD56-NKG2C+ T cells that TCR beta repertoires came. Study-wide results and limits: About six donors showed dominant NKG2C+ clonotypes comprising roughly 1.0-7.0% of their CD8+ T cells.

This CDR3 has 13 amino acids. Germline assignment: CDR1 SGDLS and CDR2 YYNGEE. A word on this clonotype: The antigen is not known.

Reprocessing the 5' RACE reads, TCRdb reports a single entry for every CDR3 protein and omits DNA. This sample's clone table lists 550,000 or so distinct CDR3 sequences. The source of this sequence is a man between 18 and 35 years old in good health. Source material: blood T cells: a sorted CD56 or NKG2C T cell subset, CD4+ or CD8+ T cells, or bulk PBMC T cells (not recorded which). The chain uses TRBV9 and TRBJ1-2. The CDR3 here is CASSVGENYGYTF.